There are many counts of the clone carrying this T cell receptor beta chain. The time point is: newly diagnosed GD, antithyroid drugs for less than 3 months. RNA extracted from PBMCs served as the sequencing template. In building TCR beta libraries, iRepertoire HTBI primers were used together with Arm-PCR of CDR3 regions. TCRdb re-derived calls from the multiplex PCR reads in MiXCR, one entry per CDR3 protein. The sample yields hundreds of thousands of distinct CDR3 sequences, roughly 15% seen once. This entry belongs to a study of regulatory T cells in long-lasting Graves disease. These data were likewise used in another study, on T cells in Graves' hyperthyroidism and ophthalmopathy. That source reports: The HTBI set primed first-round TCR CDR3 RT-PCR.

This TCR came from a woman aged 30 to 39 with Graves disease. The specimen was peripheral blood mononuclear cells (PBMCs), collected at new diagnosis, from a patient treated with antithyroid drugs.

CDR3 sequence: CASTGHFYEQYF. DNA of the CDR3: TGTGCCAGCACCGGACACTTCTACGAGCAGTACTTC. The chain is built from TRBV2 and TRBJ2-7, with TRBD1 as a possible D gene (5 bases). Deletions cut 7 bases from V and 3 bases from J, with 10 bases between. The germline V gene encodes CDR1 SNHLY and CDR2 FYNNEI. The CDR3 length is 12 residues.